These 19 T cell receptor beta chains came from one sample sequenced in a study of PD-1 blockade in classical Hodgkin lymphoma. Time point: cycle 4 day 1 (C4D1), after 5 to 7 weeks of nivolumab. Every patient was affected by relapse after autologous stem cell transplantation, while exposure to brentuximab vedotin was not uniform. Clones were read by immunoSEQ multiplex PCR, and TCRdb kept only the in-frame ones, dropping some. The sample has over 15,000 clones; more than 75% are singletons. Sequenced here: peripheral blood mononuclear cells (PBMCs), sampled before the fourth cycle of nivolumab. The receptors were gathered from a human donor with classical Hodgkin lymphoma.

This rearrangement joins TRBV30 to TRBJ1-2; D remains ambiguous. Looked up from germline, CDR1 is GTSNPN and CDR2 is SVGIG (reference sequence). V lost 2 bases, J lost 8 bases, and 18 bases lay in between. The CDR3 sequence is 14 residues long. The CDR3 is CAWSTHFQSRGYTF. The CDR3 DNA reads as TGTGCCTGGAGTACTCACTTTCAATCGCGAGGCTACACCTTC.

The chain has TRBV10-2 and TRBJ1-3, with TRBD1 as a possible D gene (5 bases). CDR3 length equals 17 residues. The germline CDR1 and CDR2 sequences are WSHSY and SAAADI. Trimming left V 6 bases short and J 0 bases short, with 18 bases between. CDR3 sequence reads: CASRPTYAGTSGNTIYF. In nucleotides, the CDR3 is TGCGCCAGCAGACCCACCTACGCCGGGACCTCTGGAAACACCATATATTTT.

The chain carries TRBV11-3 and TRBJ2-4; D might be TRBD2 (5 bases). The CDR3 contains 17 residues. V lost 5 bases and J lost 2, with 19 bases in between. The germline V gene encodes CDR1 SGHNT and CDR2 YENEEA. The CDR3 sequence: CASSTGGPGPSKNIQYF. CDR3 DNA sequence: TGTGCCAGCAGCACTGGCGGGCCGGGCCCTTCCAAAAACATTCAGTACTTC.

This chain joins TRBV2 and TRBJ1-2; TRBD1 matches at 9 bases. Germline values: CDR1 SNHLY, CDR2 FYNNEI. This CDR3 is built from 13 residues. The V segment lost 5 bases and the J segment 7 bases; nucleotides outside the gene matches: 5. The CDR3 bases are TGTGCCAGCAGTTCCGGGACAGGGATTGGCTACACCTTC. Its protein product is CASSSGTGIGYTF.

Relative to its sample, this clone is large. The gene calls are TRBV6-5 and TRBJ1-2; 7 nucleotides match TRBD1. The CDR3 is 15 amino acids. Germline V gene sequence: CDR1 MNHEY, CDR2 SVGAGI. V shed 4 bases, J shed 4 bases, and the junction held 9 bases outside the gene matches. This CDR3 is CASSFSQGVSYGYTF. CDR3 nucleotide sequence: TGTGCCAGCAGTTTTTCCCAGGGGGTTTCCTATGGCTACACCTTC.

V and J are TRBV4-1 and TRBJ2-6; no clear D. Trimming cost V 0 bases and J 4 bases, with 13 bases left between them. The CDR3 totals 17 residues. Looked up from germline, CDR1 is MGHRA and CDR2 is YSYEKL. For the CDR3, the DNA is TGCGCCAGCAGCCAAGATCTAAGAGCCTCCGGGGCCAACGTCCTGACTTTC. This encodes CASSQDLRASGANVLTF.

This chain connects TRBV28 to TRBJ2-3; 7 bases match TRBD2. The J segment lost 4 bases and the V segment lost 2 bases, leaving 9 bases of the junction unmatched. The CDR3 extends over 16 amino acids. Germline CDR1 reads MDHEN; CDR2 reads SYDVKM. This CDR3 is CASSLGGGGRADTQYF. DNA of the CDR3: TGTGCCAGCAGTTTAGGTGGCGGGGGTAGGGCAGATACGCAGTATTTT.

This clone appeared a single time. This rearrangement joins TRBV7-2 to TRBJ1-5; D is undetermined. Deletions cut 4 bases from V and 6 bases from J, with 10 bases between. CDR3 length: 13 residues. Germline CDR1 reads SGHTA; CDR2 reads FQGNSA. In DNA form, the CDR3 reads TGTGCCAGCAGCTGGCGGTCTGGTCAGCCCCAGCATTTT. It is translated as CASSWRSGQPQHF.

The chain carries TRBV5-4 and TRBJ2-1, with TRBD2 matching over 12 bases. Trimming took 4 bases from V and 6 from J; bases not matched to a gene: 5. Germline V gives CDR1 SGHNT, CDR2 YYREEE (reference sequence). CDR3 length: 15 residues. The CDR3 region has the DNA TGTGCCAGCAGCCCGCCTAGCGGGGGGGCCAATGAGCAGTTCTTC. Translating it yields CASSPPSGGANEQFF.

The chain carries TRBV6-6 and TRBJ1-1, with TRBD1 matching 7 bases. This CDR3 is built from 15 residues. The germline V gene encodes CDR1 MNHNY and CDR2 SVGAGI (reference sequence). The junction had 10 bases not matched to a gene; V was cut back by 7 bases and J by 2 bases. The CDR3 coding sequence is TGTGCCAGCAAGGCAAGGGGGCTGATTAACACTGAAGCTTTCTTT. Translating gives CASKARGLINTEAFF.

The chain employs TRBV7-2 and TRBJ2-5, with no clear D. Germline CDR1 SGHTA, CDR2 FQGNSA. The CDR3 contains 13 residues. Trimming pared 6 bases from V and 3 bases from J, leaving 11 bases between. CDR3: CASRPPYEETQYF. The CDR3 DNA follows: TGTGCCAGCAGGCCTCCATACGAAGAGACCCAGTACTTC.

This sequence joins TRBV7-2 and TRBJ2-2; TRBD1 or TRBD2 may be the D gene (6 bases each). Per germline, CDR1 SGHTA and CDR2 FQGNSA. The V end lost 3 bases, the J end lost 0 bases, and 11 bases lay between the germline ends. The CDR3 has 16 residues. The CDR3 here is CASSLMGGSNTGELFF. Here the CDR3 DNA reads TGTGCCAGCAGCTTGATGGGGGGCTCGAACACCGGGGAGCTGTTTTTT.

The chain joins TRBV18 to TRBJ2-1; 9 bases match TRBD1. Germline CDR1 KGHSH, CDR2 LQKENI. V was pared by 3 bases and J by 3 bases, with 3 bases of the junction left unmatched. The length of the CDR3 is 15 residues. The CDR3 spells CASSPGTGLYNEQFF. CDR3 nucleotide sequence: TGTGCCAGCTCACCCGGGACAGGGCTCTACAATGAGCAGTTCTTC.

This sequence joins TRBV27 and TRBJ2-7; a weak D match, TRBD2 (6 bases). CDR1 is MNHEY, CDR2 SMNVEV, per germline (reference sequence). Trimming pared 6 bases from V and 6 bases from J, leaving 18 bases between. The CDR3 contains 14 residues. CDR3 amino acids: CASRPGRVTSEQYF. CDR3 coding DNA: TGTGCCAGCAGACCCGGGAGAGTGACATCCGAGCAGTACTTC.

This chain links TRBV6-1 with TRBJ2-1, with D possibly matching TRBD1 (6 bases). V lost 4 bases and J 5 bases, leaving 18 bases between the germline ends. Germline V gene sequence: CDR1 MNHNS, CDR2 SASEGT. This CDR3 is built from 16 residues. This CDR3 is CASSVNRVFADNEQFF. The CDR3 nucleotides are TGTGCCAGCAGTGTGAACAGGGTATTCGCGGACAATGAGCAGTTCTTC.

The genes are TRBV7-2 and TRBJ2-3, with 11 bases aligning to TRBD1. Germline CDR1 is SGHTA and CDR2 is FQGNSA. This CDR3 is 17 amino acids long. The trim removed 4 bases at V and 6 bases at J, leaving 12 bases unmatched. DNA for the CDR3: TGTGCCAGCAGCTCTCAATACCGGGACAGGGGGGAGGATACGCAGTATTTT. It codes for CASSSQYRDRGEDTQYF. Combining the CDR3 with reference TRBV7-2 and TRBJ2-3 gives the whole variable domain GAGVSQSPSNKVTEKGKDVELRCDPISGHTALYWYRQSLGQGLEFLIYFQGNSAPDKSGLPSDRFSAERTGGSVSTLTIQRTQQEDSAVYLCASSSQYRDRGEDTQYFGPGTRLTVL.

This clone was seen only a few times. V gene TRBV5-5 combines with J gene TRBJ2-3; D is tentatively TRBD1 or TRBD2 (5 bases each). This CDR3 region has 16 residues. The V end was cut by 0 bases, the J end by 2 bases, with 13 bases between. CDR1 SGHKS and CDR2 YYEKEE come from the germline V gene (reference sequence). As DNA, the CDR3 is TGTGCCAGCAGCTTGGAAGGGACCTCCATCACAGATACGCAGTATTTT. This translates into CASSLEGTSITDTQYF. Drawing the rest from reference TRBV5-5 and TRBJ2-3, the complete variable domain is DAGVTQSPTHLIKTRGQQVTLRCSPISGHKSVSWYQQVLGQGPQFIFQYYEKEERGRGNFPDRFSARQFPNYSSELNVNALLLGDSALYLCASSLEGTSITDTQYFGPGTRLTVL.

The chain carries TRBV6-6 and TRBJ1-2; 7 bases are shared with TRBD1. The CDR3 loop spans 13 amino acids. From germline, CDR1 is MNHNY and CDR2 SVGAGI (reference sequence). V lost 8 bases, J lost 3 bases, and 6 bases stayed unmatched. CDR3 region: CASDETGHYGYTF. The CDR3 nucleotides are TGTGCCAGCGATGAGACAGGGCACTATGGCTACACCTTC.

The rearrangement joins TRBV9 to TRBJ2-3; no definite D call. The V end lost 0 bases, the J end lost 2 bases, and 10 bases lay between the germline ends. CDR3 length: 15 amino acids. Germline V CDR1 and CDR2: SGDLS, YYNGEE. The CDR3 bases are TGTGCCAGCAGCGTAGCTCTCCACTACACAGATACGCAGTATTTT. Its protein product is CASSVALHYTDTQYF.